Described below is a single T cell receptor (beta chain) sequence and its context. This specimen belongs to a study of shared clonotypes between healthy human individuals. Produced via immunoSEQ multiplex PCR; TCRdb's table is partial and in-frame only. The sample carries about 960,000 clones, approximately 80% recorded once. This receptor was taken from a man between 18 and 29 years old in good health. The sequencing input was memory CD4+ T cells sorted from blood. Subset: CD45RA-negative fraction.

The CDR3 DNA follows: TGCGCCAGCAGCCAAGAATATTCGTCTAGCGGGAGGTTGAGGGTGCAGTACTTC. It encodes CASSQEYSSSGRLRVQYF. This chain joins TRBV4-3 and TRBJ2-7; 11 nucleotides agree with TRBD2. Germline loops: CDR1 LGHNA, CDR2 YSLEER. With 0 bases clipped from V and 9 bases from J, the junction kept 16 bases outside the gene matches. The CDR3 length is 18 residues.